Listed below are T cell receptor beta chains from one sample, sequenced in a study of PD-L1 blockade in urothelial cancer. Here immunoSEQ multiplex PCR was the method, and the copy in TCRdb shows in-frame clones only, minus some. The sample consists of roughly 74,000 clones, around 90% of them appearing once. The sample was PBMCs, taken around atezolizumab (anti-PD-L1) treatment. All receptors derive from a woman in her seventies with urothelial cancer. CDR3s include the opening cysteine and the closing phenylalanine or tryptophan. Each record gives: V gene, D gene, CDR3 protein. D genes are given only for firm matches.

v_gene: TRBV4-2
d_gene: TRBD2
CDR3aa: CASSQGTVAGVSYNEQFF

v_gene: TRBV7-9
d_gene: TRBD2
CDR3aa: CASSLASGGYNEQFF

v_gene: TRBV2
d_gene: .
CDR3aa: CSMGRIPAGTDTQYF

v_gene: TRBV4-1
d_gene: TRBD2
CDR3aa: CASSQILGLADTTGTQYF

v_gene: TRBV11-2
d_gene: .
CDR3aa: CASSLATAPSTDTQYF

v_gene: TRBV4-1
d_gene: .
CDR3aa: CASSQTMAGTYEQYF

v_gene: TRBV6-1
d_gene: TRBD1
CDR3aa: CASSPRDREAFF

v_gene: TRBV7-9
d_gene: TRBD1
CDR3aa: CASSPGTGDLFSYEQYF

v_gene: TRBV7-9
d_gene: TRBD1
CDR3aa: CASSLEQGTEAFF

v_gene: TRBV7-2
d_gene: TRBD1
CDR3aa: CASSLGQGNTGELFF

v_gene: TRBV2
d_gene: TRBD2
CDR3aa: CASTGTSGVETQYF

v_gene: TRBV5-1
d_gene: .
CDR3aa: CASSFSRGSATNEKLFF

v_gene: TRBV6-1
d_gene: .
CDR3aa: CASSRRTATDEKLFF

v_gene: TRBV4-3
d_gene: TRBD2
CDR3aa: CASSQDPTAGGPGETQYF

v_gene: TRBV10-3
d_gene: TRBD1
CDR3aa: CAITSGGTGAFNYGYTF

v_gene: TRBV29-1
d_gene: TRBD1
CDR3aa: CSVERRTGQETQYF

v_gene: TRBV27
d_gene: .
CDR3aa: CASRHAGHNEQFF

v_gene: TRBV18
d_gene: TRBD1
CDR3aa: CASSAGGIDEKLFF

v_gene: TRBV10-3
d_gene: TRBD1
CDR3aa: CAISDRTGGSSGANVLTF

v_gene: TRBV5-4
d_gene: .
CDR3aa: CASSLVAGNYGYTF

v_gene: TRBV12-5
d_gene: .
CDR3aa: CASGFGQGRAGELFF

v_gene: TRBV25-1
d_gene: TRBD2
CDR3aa: CASSGWGRGDEQFF

v_gene: TRBV28
d_gene: .
CDR3aa: CATLAPAVTEQFF

v_gene: TRBV19
d_gene: TRBD2
CDR3aa: CASSGTSGTGGTDTQYF

v_gene: TRBV5-4
d_gene: TRBD2
CDR3aa: CASSKRGATDTQYF

v_gene: TRBV7-2
d_gene: TRBD2
CDR3aa: CASSQGLAGGLGIQYF

v_gene: TRBV28
d_gene: TRBD2
CDR3aa: CASSLGLAGDRSYEQYF

v_gene: TRBV27
d_gene: .
CDR3aa: CASSLVMNTEAFF

v_gene: TRBV29-1
d_gene: TRBD1
CDR3aa: CSVRTGANYGYTF

v_gene: TRBV4-1
d_gene: .
CDR3aa: CASSLSGGDYEQYF

v_gene: TRBV10-3
d_gene: TRBD1
CDR3aa: CAISPDRDADTQYF

v_gene: TRBV4-2
d_gene: .
CDR3aa: CASSQEADTPWFETQYF

v_gene: TRBV7-9
d_gene: TRBD1
CDR3aa: CASSVQGVITEAFF